This entry lists 12 T cell receptor beta chains sequenced from one sample in a study of blood T cell repertoires in COVID-19. Repertoires were generated with immunoSEQ multiplex PCR, while TCRdb's copy carries only in-frame clones and drops some. The sample records more than 85,000 clones, 80% to 90% being singletons. Sample: peripheral blood. Receptor source: a human donor in a cohort sampled during active COVID-19.

The V and J genes are TRBV6-6 and TRBJ1-2, with unresolved D. Looked up from germline, CDR1 is MNHNY and CDR2 is SVGAGI (reference sequence). V lost 7 bases to trimming and J lost 4 bases, with 19 bases between them. The CDR3 consists of 15 residues. Here the CDR3 reads CASTNGRDWGYGYTF. The CDR3 coding sequence is TGTGCCAGCACCAACGGGAGGGATTGGGGCTATGGCTACACCTTC.

J is TRBJ2-7 and V is TRBV4-1; 8 bases line up with TRBD1. With 2 bases clipped from V and 3 bases from J, the junction kept 12 bases outside the gene matches. This CDR3 comprises 17 residues. Germline V lookup: CDR1 MGHRA, CDR2 YSYEKL. CDR3 DNA sequence: TGCGCCAGCAGCCAACCGCTGGCGGACAGGGTGGGCTACGAGCAGTACTTC. Amino acid sequence: CASSQPLADRVGYEQYF.

The chain joins TRBV10-3 to TRBJ1-2; TRBD1 matches at 9 bases. CDR1 and CDR2 (germline): ENHRY, SYGVKD. The CDR3 spans 14 residues. J lost 2 bases, V lost 5 bases, and 3 bases had no gene match. The CDR3 protein is CAISPGTGNYGYTF. The CDR3 DNA reads TGTGCCATCAGTCCCGGGACAGGGAACTATGGCTACACCTTC.

This clone has a single count. V and J are TRBV5-6 and TRBJ2-1; 14 bases map to TRBD2. V trimming: 4 bases; J trimming: 4 bases; junction bases outside the gene matches: 4. Germline V CDR1 and CDR2: SGHDT, YYEEEE. The CDR3 extends over 16 amino acids. Here the CDR3 reads CASSRLAGGSYNEQFF. In DNA, the CDR3 is TGTGCCAGCAGCCGACTAGCGGGAGGGTCTTACAATGAGCAGTTCTTC.

The chain joins TRBV19 to TRBJ1-2; 7 nucleotides line up with TRBD1. From germline, CDR1 is LNHDA and CDR2 SQIVND (reference sequence). The CDR3 loop spans 14 amino acids. V trimming: 4 bases; J trimming: 4 bases; junction bases outside the gene matches: 6. The CDR3 region has the DNA TGTGCCAGTAGTACGACAGGGCGGACCTATGGCTACACCTTC. Its protein product is CASSTTGRTYGYTF.

V is TRBV18 and J is TRBJ1-1; D is undetermined. Trimming took off 5 bases at V and 5 bases at J, with 27 bases between the two ends. Germline CDR1 KGHSH, CDR2 LQKENI. The CDR3 totals 18 residues. As DNA, the CDR3 is TGTGCCAGCTCAGAAGGCCGCAGCGGGGTAAAGGTTGGAACTGAAGCTTTCTTT. It yields the protein CASSEGRSGVKVGTEAFF.

J is TRBJ1-1 and V is TRBV27; D not resolved. The CDR3 loop spans 15 amino acids. Germline V CDR1 and CDR2: MNHEY, SMNVEV (reference sequence). V gave up 7 bases and J gave up 1 base, with 16 bases separating them. CDR3 sequence (DNA): TGTGCCAGCATTCCTGAGGCGAGGAGGAACACTGAAGCTTTCTTT. As protein: CASIPEARRNTEAFF.

The chain is built from TRBV19 and TRBJ2-2, with 7 bases matching TRBD2. This CDR3 contains 17 residues. Trimming at V came to 0 bases and at J to 1 base, leaving 5 bases not matched to a gene. Germline V gene lookup returns CDR1 LNHDA and CDR2 SQIVND (reference sequence). Here the CDR3 reads CASSIDLRGRNTGELFF. The DNA of the CDR3 is TGTGCCAGTAGTATAGATCTGCGCGGGAGGAACACCGGGGAGCTGTTTTTT.

The count of this clone is one. CDR3 region: CASSQDETSGIYNEQFF. The CDR3, as DNA: TGCGCCAGCAGCCAAGATGAGACTAGCGGGATTTACAATGAGCAGTTCTTC. The chain joins TRBV4-3 to TRBJ2-1; 11 positions agree with TRBD2. The germline V gene has CDR1 LGHNA and CDR2 YSLEER. The V gene end was trimmed by 0 bases and the J gene end by 4 bases; junction bases not matched to a gene: 5. CDR3 size: 17 residues.

This clone occurred once. The chain employs TRBV28 and TRBJ2-1; 9 bases match TRBD1. The CDR3 is 14 amino acids. Germline-derived CDR1 and CDR2 are MDHEN and SYDVKM. V dropped 5 bases and J dropped 6; count of bases not matched to a gene: 5. CDR3 sequence reads: CASSGGTGFNEQFF. CDR3 sequence (DNA): TGTGCCAGCAGTGGCGGGACAGGGTTCAATGAGCAGTTCTTC.

As DNA, the CDR3 is TGTGCCAGCAGCTGGGGACGAGGGGGTGAAGCTTTCTTT. It codes for CASSWGRGGEAFF. This rearrangement joins TRBV7-3 to TRBJ1-1; a possible D gene is TRBD1 (6 bases). The CDR3 totals 13 residues. Germline loops: CDR1 SGHTA, CDR2 FQGTGA. V lost 4 bases to trimming and J lost 7 bases, with 13 bases between them.

The chain uses TRBV7-9 and TRBJ1-2; 8 bases fit TRBD1. CDR3 length: 16 residues. Germline V gene lookup returns CDR1 SEHNR and CDR2 FQNEAQ (reference sequence). The trim removed 5 bases at V and 4 bases at J, leaving 12 bases unmatched. The CDR3 loop is CASSKGAGGLPYGYTF. CDR3 bases: TGTGCCAGCAGCAAAGGGGCAGGGGGCCTGCCCTATGGCTACACCTTC.